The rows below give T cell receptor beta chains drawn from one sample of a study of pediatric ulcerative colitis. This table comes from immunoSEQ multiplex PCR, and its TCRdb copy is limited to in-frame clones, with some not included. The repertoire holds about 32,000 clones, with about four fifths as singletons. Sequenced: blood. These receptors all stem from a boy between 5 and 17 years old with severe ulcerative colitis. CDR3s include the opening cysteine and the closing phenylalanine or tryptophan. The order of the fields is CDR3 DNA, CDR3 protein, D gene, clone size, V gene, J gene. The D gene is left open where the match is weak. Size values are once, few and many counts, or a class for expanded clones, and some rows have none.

TGTGCCAGCAGTTACAGGGGTGGCTACACCTTC	CASSYRGGYTF	TRBD1	-	TRBV6-1	TRBJ1-2
TGTGCCAGCAGTTACGGGCAGTACACTGAAGCTTTCTTT	CASSYGQYTEAFF	-	-	TRBV6-5	TRBJ1-1
TGTGCCAGCAGCTTGGGGAGGTTAGGAGTCACCTACAATGAGCAGTTCTTC	CASSLGRLGVTYNEQFF	-	-	TRBV5-6	TRBJ2-1
TGTGCCAGCAGCCAAACGCCGGGACCGGGAGCCTACGAGCAGTACTTC	CASSQTPGPGAYEQYF	-	-	TRBV11-2	TRBJ2-7
TGCGCCAGCAGCTCCCAGGGAGGGCTTAATTCACCCCTCCACTTT	CASSSQGGLNSPLHF	-	-	TRBV4-3	TRBJ1-6
TGTGCCAGCAGCGCTCTCAGGGGGAGTCAGCCCCAGCATTTT	CASSALRGSQPQHF	TRBD1	-	TRBV9	TRBJ1-5
TGTGCCAGCAGTACTCTAGCGGCTGGGGAGCAGTACTTC	CASSTLAAGEQYF	TRBD2	-	TRBV6-6	TRBJ2-7
TGTGCCAGCAGCCCACTAAGCTCCTACGAGCAGTACTTC	CASSPLSSYEQYF	-	-	TRBV7-9	TRBJ2-7
TGTGCCAGCAGCCAAATGACGGGTACTGAAGCTTTCTTT	CASSQMTGTEAFF	-	-	TRBV14	TRBJ1-1
TGTGCCAGCAGTTCTATAGGGGGCTCTGGAAACACCATATATTTT	CASSSIGGSGNTIYF	-	-	TRBV6-5	TRBJ1-3
TGTGCCAGCAGTGTGCAATGGCGGAGGTCCGTCTCTGGAAACACCATATATTTT	CASSVQWRRSVSGNTIYF	-	-	TRBV6-4	TRBJ1-3
TGTGCCTGGAGTAGAGCGGGGGGTTACAATGAGCAGTTCTTC	CAWSRAGGYNEQFF	TRBD2	-	TRBV30	TRBJ2-1
TGTGCCAGCTCACCAGACAGGGCCTACAATGAGCAGTTCTTC	CASSPDRAYNEQFF	TRBD1	-	TRBV18	TRBJ2-1
TGTGCCAGCAGCAGACAGGGCCCCTACGAGCAGTACTTC	CASSRQGPYEQYF	TRBD1	-	TRBV5-8	TRBJ2-7
TGTGCCTGGGCAGGGTTGAACACTGAAGCTTTCTTT	CAWAGLNTEAFF	-	-	TRBV30	TRBJ1-1
TGCGCCAGCAGCTTGGCCGGCGGACAGGACTTAGGCTATGGCTACACCTTC	CASSLAGGQDLGYGYTF	TRBD1	-	TRBV5-1	TRBJ1-2
TGTGCCAGCAGCTTAATGGAGACCCAGTACTTC	CASSLMETQYF	-	-	TRBV13	TRBJ2-5
TGTGCCAGTACCCACGATTCAGGGCCTCAGCCCCAGCATTTT	CASTHDSGPQPQHF	-	-	TRBV19	TRBJ1-5
TGCGCCAGCAGCCAATCCCAGGGCCTCGAGCAGTACTTC	CASSQSQGLEQYF	-	-	TRBV4-3	TRBJ2-7
TGTGCCAGTAGTGAGCAGACAGGGAGGGTGAACACTGAAGCTTTCTTT	CASSEQTGRVNTEAFF	TRBD1	-	TRBV19	TRBJ1-1
TGTGCCAGCAGTGAAAATGGGGGGGCCTACAATGAGCAGTTCTTC	CASSENGGAYNEQFF	TRBD2	once	TRBV2	TRBJ2-1
TGTGCCAGCAGCCGGACAAACAATCAGCCCCAGCATTTT	CASSRTNNQPQHF	-	-	TRBV7-9	TRBJ1-5
TGTGCCAGCAGCTTACAAGGAAACTATGGCTACACCTTC	CASSLQGNYGYTF	-	-	TRBV5-6	TRBJ1-2
TGTGCCAGCACTCCGGGACTAGTTCGCCCAGATACGCAGTATTTT	CASTPGLVRPDTQYF	TRBD2	-	TRBV11-1	TRBJ2-3
TGCAGCGTTGAAACTCCGGGGGAAGGTGGCTATGGCTACACCTTC	CSVETPGEGGYGYTF	-	once	TRBV29-1	TRBJ1-2
TGTGCCAGCAGCTTTCTCCAGCGGGGGGGCAGGGGGACCCAGTACTTC	CASSFLQRGGRGTQYF	-	-	TRBV12-1	TRBJ2-5
TGCGCCAGCAGCCTAAAGGGACAGGGGAGTTCACCCCTCCACTTT	CASSLKGQGSSPLHF	TRBD1	-	TRBV5-1	TRBJ1-6
TGTGCCAGCAGTTTACAGGACCACAATGAGCAGTTCTTC	CASSLQDHNEQFF	-	-	TRBV5-6	TRBJ2-1
TGTGCCAGCAGTTACTTTAGTGCGGAGGGCTACACCTTC	CASSYFSAEGYTF	-	-	TRBV6-6	TRBJ1-2
TGTGCCAGCAGTATAGATCGCCGAGGGAACGGCAATCAGCCCCAGCATTTT	CASSIDRRGNGNQPQHF	-	-	TRBV19	TRBJ1-5
TGTGCCAGCAGTGGCCCCGACAGGGCCGCGAGGAATTCACCCCTCCACTTT	CASSGPDRAARNSPLHF	TRBD1	few	TRBV6-1	TRBJ1-6
TGTGCCAGCTCACCAATGCGAGCGGACCTGAACGAGCAGTACTTC	CASSPMRADLNEQYF	-	few	TRBV18	TRBJ2-7
TGTGCCAGCAGCTTGTTCGGGACAGGAATGATAGCGAACACTGAAGCTTTCTTT	CASSLFGTGMIANTEAFF	TRBD1	once	TRBV5-6	TRBJ1-1
TGTGCCAGCAGCTACCGGGACAGTGGTAGGTCACCCCTCCACTTT	CASSYRDSGRSPLHF	TRBD1	-	TRBV14	TRBJ1-6
TGTGCCAGCAGCCCCGGGAGGAACACTGAAGCTTTCTTT	CASSPGRNTEAFF	-	-	TRBV7-9	TRBJ1-1
TGTGCCAGTAGTATCGGGACAGTGAACACTGAAGCTTTCTTT	CASSIGTVNTEAFF	TRBD1	-	TRBV19	TRBJ1-1
TGCGCCAGCAGCCGCCACATGGACGGTTCCTACGAGCAGTACTTC	CASSRHMDGSYEQYF	-	-	TRBV4-3	TRBJ2-7
TGCGCCAGCAGCCAAGAGACAGTCATGAACACTGAAGCTTTCTTT	CASSQETVMNTEAFF	-	-	TRBV4-3	TRBJ1-1
TGTGCCAGCAGAGGGGAAAGTGGAGCCAAAAACATTCAGTACTTC	CASRGESGAKNIQYF	-	-	TRBV6-6	TRBJ2-4
TGTGCCAGCAGCTCGTCTAAGGGTCAGCCCCAGCATTTT	CASSSSKGQPQHF	-	-	TRBV5-6	TRBJ1-5
TGTGCCAGCTCGGGGACGGAGAACTATGGCTACACCTTC	CASSGTENYGYTF	-	-	TRBV6-6	TRBJ1-2
TGTGCCAGCAGCTTAGCCCAGGGGGCGCGGGTGAACACTGAAGCTTTCTTT	CASSLAQGARVNTEAFF	TRBD1	-	TRBV7-2	TRBJ1-1
TGTGCCTTACACTCCGGGACCCAGGGGGCCTCCTATAATTCACCCCTCCACTTT	CALHSGTQGASYNSPLHF	TRBD1	-	TRBV2	TRBJ1-6
TGCGCCAGCAGCTTATCTACGCGGGGGCTCCAAGAGACCCAGTACTTC	CASSLSTRGLQETQYF	-	-	TRBV4-3	TRBJ2-5
TGTGCCAGCTCGTATGGCGGGGGGGGATATGAGACCCAGTACTTC	CASSYGGGGYETQYF	TRBD2	-	TRBV27	TRBJ2-5
TGTGCCAGCAGTACTGGACAGGCAACTAATGAAAAACTGTTTTTT	CASSTGQATNEKLFF	TRBD1	-	TRBV7-4	TRBJ1-4
TGCGCCGCAGAGGGGGGGTCGCGCGACTATGGCTACACCTTC	CAAEGGSRDYGYTF	-	-	TRBV23-1	TRBJ1-2
TGTGCCAGCAGCGGAACCTCCGGGACTAGCGACACAGATACGCAGTATTTT	CASSGTSGTSDTDTQYF	TRBD2	-	TRBV9	TRBJ2-3
TGTGCCAGCAGCTTAGCGGTGTCAGGGGAGACTGAAGCTTTCTTT	CASSLAVSGETEAFF	-	-	TRBV7-4	TRBJ1-1